These 30 T cell receptor beta chains were sequenced from one sample in a study of OX40 agonist ivuxolimab in advanced cancers. TCRdb's table, derived via immunoSEQ multiplex PCR, lists solely in-frame clones and lacks some. This table holds some 30,000 clones, roughly 80% found once. Sequences were derived from CD4+ or CD8+ T cells sorted from blood, sampled in a trial of the OX40 agonist ivuxolimab. The receptors derive from an adult with an advanced solid tumor such as melanoma, head and neck, liver or kidney cancer.

This chain uses TRBV5-4 with TRBJ2-3; TRBD2 agrees at 10 bases. J lost 7 bases, V lost 6 bases, and 11 bases had no gene match. In germline, CDR1 is SGHNT, CDR2 YYREEE (reference sequence). The CDR3 has 15 amino acids. The CDR3 DNA reads as TGTGCCAGCAAAGGAGCGGGAGGGCCTATGAATACGCAGTATTTT. It codes for CASKGAGGPMNTQYF.

The chain carries TRBV7-3 and TRBJ2-1, with D hard to call. The CDR3 consists of 14 residues. V was clipped by 0 bases and J by 5 bases, with 8 bases between them. CDR1 is SGHTA, CDR2 FQGTGA, per germline. CDR3 in amino acids: CASSLTLGNNEQFF. CDR3 nucleotide sequence: TGTGCCAGCAGCTTAACGTTGGGAAACAATGAGCAGTTCTTC.

This clone was seen once. The chain combines TRBV7-2 with TRBJ2-7; D may be TRBD1 or TRBD2 (5 bases each). The V end was cut by 2 bases, the J end by 1 base, with 9 bases between. Per germline, CDR1 SGHTA and CDR2 FQGNSA. The CDR3 has 14 amino acids. The CDR3 region has the DNA TGTGCCAGCAGCTTACAGCGGACATCCTACGAGCAGTACTTC. It encodes CASSLQRTSYEQYF.

A few counts support this clone. The rearrangement links TRBV19 to TRBJ1-2; weak D call: TRBD1 (6 bases). The CDR3 runs to 13 residues. Germline V gives CDR1 LNHDA, CDR2 SQIVND (reference sequence). V gave up 7 bases and J gave up 5 bases, with 14 bases separating them. The CDR3 DNA is TGTGCCAGTACCGTCGGGGGCGATTATGGCTACACCTTC. It yields the protein CASTVGGDYGYTF.

This chain joins TRBV28 and TRBJ1-4; 7 bases agree with TRBD1. With 3 bases clipped from V and 7 bases from J, the junction kept 5 bases outside the gene matches. The CDR3 sequence is 14 residues long. Germline V gene data show CDR1 as MDHEN and CDR2 as SYDVKM. The CDR3 sequence is CASSLTGIPEKLFF. In DNA, the CDR3 is TGTGCCAGCAGTTTGACAGGGATTCCTGAAAAACTGTTTTTT. Combining the CDR3 with reference TRBV28 and TRBJ1-4 gives the whole variable domain DVKVTQSSRYLVKRTGEKVFLECVQDMDHENMFWYRQDPGLGLRLIYFSYDVKMKEKGDIPEGYSVSREKKERFSLILESASTNQTSMYLCASSLTGIPEKLFFGSGTQLSVL.

The V call is TRBV2, the J call TRBJ1-6; D may be TRBD1 (5 bases). Germline CDR1 reads SNHLY; CDR2 reads FYNNEI. The CDR3 covers 14 residues. Trimming cost V 4 bases and J 10 bases, with 14 bases left between them. The CDR3 spells CASSGPGTDSPLHF. CDR3 nucleotide sequence: TGTGCCAGCAGTGGCCCAGGGACGGACTCACCCCTCCACTTT.

The V and J genes are TRBV28 and TRBJ2-2; possible D gene TRBD2, 5 bases. Germline CDR1 and CDR2: MDHEN and SYDVKM. Deletions cut 4 bases from V and 3 bases from J, with 9 bases between. The CDR3 length is 14 residues. The CDR3 loop reads CASSYSGDTGELFF. The CDR3 nucleotides are TGTGCCAGCAGTTACTCCGGGGACACCGGGGAGCTGTTTTTT.

The rearrangement uses TRBV15 and TRBJ2-2; 7 bases match TRBD1. V gave up 5 bases and J gave up 3 bases; unmatched junction bases: 3. Germline assignment: CDR1 LNHNV and CDR2 YYDKDF (reference sequence). The CDR3 covers 14 residues. CDR3 DNA: TGTGCCACCAGCGGGACAGACTACACCGGGGAGCTGTTTTTT. The encoded protein is CATSGTDYTGELFF.

The chain is built from TRBV7-8 and TRBJ1-2; D is possibly TRBD1 (5 bases). V was pared by 1 base and J by 9 bases, with 9 bases between. The CDR3 loop spans 12 amino acids. Germline V gives CDR1 SGHVS, CDR2 FQNEAQ. CDR3 sequence reads: CASSLVAGSYTF. DNA of the CDR3: TGTGCCAGCAGCTTAGTGGCAGGGAGCTACACCTTC.

The chain links TRBV7-2 to TRBJ2-3; D might be TRBD2 (6 bases). The ends were cut back, 3 bases at V and 3 bases at J, with 13 bases in the middle. CDR1 and CDR2 (germline): SGHTA, FQGNSA. This CDR3 is built from 15 residues. This chain's CDR3 is CASSFSGLTTDTQYF. The CDR3 DNA sequence: TGTGCCAGCAGCTTTAGCGGCTTAACGACAGATACGCAGTATTTT. Full variable domain (rest looked up from reference TRBV7-2 and TRBJ2-3): GAGVSQSPSNKVTEKGKDVELRCDPISGHTALYWYRQSLGQGLEFLIYFQGNSAPDKSGLPSDRFSAERTGGSVSTLTIQRTQQEDSAVYLCASSFSGLTTDTQYFGPGTRLTVL.

A word on this clone: Compared with germline, one end of the junction differs, possibly owing to a read error. The chain joins TRBV29-1 to TRBJ2-7; D not resolved. Germline V CDR1 and CDR2: SQVTM, ANQGSEA. The CDR3 runs 8 residues. Here the CDR3 DNA reads TGCAGCGTTGGGGCCTGGCACTTC. Amino acid sequence: CSVGAWHF.

The chain couples TRBV5-1 to TRBJ2-1; the match to TRBD2 covers 10 bases. J gave up 7 bases and V 0 bases, and 4 bases lay outside the gene matches. CDR1 SGHRS and CDR2 YFSETQ come from the germline V gene. The CDR3 covers 15 residues. The CDR3 spells CASSLALAGVNEQFF. Written as DNA, the CDR3 is TGCGCCAGCAGCTTGGCCCTAGCGGGAGTTAATGAGCAGTTCTTC.

This rearrangement joins TRBV19 to TRBJ1-5; 7 nucleotides agree with TRBD1. After removal of 2 bases from V and 7 bases from J, the junction contained 8 bases not matched to a gene. The CDR3 consists of 15 residues. Germline loops: CDR1 LNHDA, CDR2 SQIVND (reference sequence). The CDR3 region is CASSINGAGGQPQHF. CDR3 in DNA: TGTGCCAGTAGTATAAACGGGGCAGGGGGACAGCCCCAGCATTTT.

The chain joins TRBV6-1 to TRBJ1-2; the match to TRBD1 covers 7 bases. J lost 6 bases, V lost 5 bases, and 6 bases had no gene match. Germline V CDR1 and CDR2: MNHNS, SASEGT. The CDR3 contains 13 residues. As DNA, the CDR3 is TGTGCCAGCAGTTTAGGACAGGCGGATGGCTACACCTTC. Its translation is CASSLGQADGYTF.

Concerning this clone itself: One junction end does not reproduce the germline sequence, and a read error may be involved. The chain uses TRBV11-2 and TRBJ1-4; the match to TRBD1 covers 9 bases. The CDR3 covers 16 residues. In germline, CDR1 is SGHAT, CDR2 FQNNGV. In DNA form, the CDR3 reads TGTGCCAGCACCTTAGGGACAGGGCCAACTAATGAAAAACTGTTTTTT. Encoded protein: CASTLGTGPTNEKLFF.

The chain uses TRBV5-1 and TRBJ2-7; 9 bases map to TRBD1. V was pared by 3 bases and J by 6 bases, with 10 bases of the junction left unmatched. This CDR3 spans 15 amino acids. Germline V gene data show CDR1 as SGHRS and CDR2 as YFSETQ. DNA of the CDR3: TGCGCCAGCAGCTGGGGGACAGGGTTCTTATCCGAGCAGTACTTC. Translated, it gives CASSWGTGFLSEQYF.

This clone has just a few counts. The V and J genes are TRBV4-3 and TRBJ2-1; 12 positions agree with TRBD2. CDR3 length equals 15 residues. V shed 3 bases and J 10 bases; nucleotides not matched to a gene: 7. CDR1 and CDR2 (germline): LGHNA, YSLEER. The CDR3 region is CASSQNSGTSGEQFF. The DNA of the CDR3 is TGCGCCAGCAGCCAGAACTCCGGGACTAGCGGGGAGCAGTTCTTC.

The chain uses TRBV25-1 and TRBJ2-7, with TRBD2 identical over 8 bases. Germline V gives CDR1 MGHDK, CDR2 SYGVNS. The CDR3 spans 15 residues. The trim removed 8 bases at V and 2 bases at J, leaving 11 bases unmatched. The CDR3 loop reads CASQNSGKPPYEQYF. The DNA of the CDR3 is TGTGCCAGCCAAAATAGCGGGAAACCCCCCTACGAGCAGTACTTC.

The V gene is TRBV19, the J gene TRBJ1-5; D may be TRBD1 (5 bases). Germline-derived CDR1 and CDR2 are LNHDA and SQIVND (reference sequence). CDR3 size: 17 residues. Trimming removed 7 bases from V and 2 bases from J, with 21 bases in between. The CDR3 DNA follows: TGTGCCAGTACTCAGCAGGTCGGGGGAGGAGGCAATCAGCCCCAGCATTTT. Translation: CASTQQVGGGGNQPQHF.

The table lists this clone with a few counts. V usage is TRBV5-4 and J usage is TRBJ2-1; 7 bases fit TRBD1. V lost 2 bases, J lost 8 bases, and 4 bases stayed unmatched. This CDR3 is built from 13 residues. In germline, CDR1 is SGHNT, CDR2 YYREEE (reference sequence). This CDR3 is CASSFDREDEQFF. DNA of the CDR3: TGTGCCAGCAGCTTTGACAGGGAAGATGAGCAGTTCTTC. The complete variable domain, with remaining parts taken from reference TRBV5-4 and TRBJ2-1, reads ETGVTQSPTHLIKTRGQQVTLRCSSQSGHNTVSWYQQALGQGPQFIFQYYREEENGRGNFPPRFSGLQFPNYSSELNVNALELDDSALYLCASSFDREDEQFFGPGTRLTVL.

The chain uses TRBV7-9 and TRBJ1-2, with a weak D call TRBD1 (6 bases). CDR1 is SEHNR, CDR2 FQNEAQ, per germline (reference sequence). This CDR3 contains 12 residues. The ends were cut back, 4 bases at V and 7 bases at J, with 10 bases in the middle. The CDR3 sequence: CASSSGTIGYTF. The CDR3 region has the DNA TGTGCCAGCAGCTCAGGGACAATTGGCTACACCTTC.

This chain links TRBV18 with TRBJ1-3; TRBD1 agrees at 10 bases. CDR1 is KGHSH and CDR2 is LQKENI in the germline V gene. Losses at the gene ends were 6 bases for V and 2 bases for J; bases not matched to a gene: 16. The CDR3 has 19 residues. CDR3 DNA sequence: TGTGCCAGCTCGCGAATAACCCCAATCGGGACAGGGGCTGGAAACACCATATATTTT. Amino acids: CASSRITPIGTGAGNTIYF.

The rearrangement uses TRBV2 and TRBJ2-2, with D tentatively TRBD1 or TRBD2 (5 bases each). The V end was cut by 3 bases, the J end by 5 bases, with 10 bases between. Germline CDR1 and CDR2: SNHLY and FYNNEI. CDR3 length: 14 residues. The CDR3 reads CASSDGGGTGELFF. For the CDR3, the DNA is TGTGCCAGCAGTGATGGGGGTGGGACCGGGGAGCTGTTTTTT.

The chain employs TRBV5-4 and TRBJ2-2; maybe TRBD1 (6 bases). The CDR3 runs to 15 residues. V lost 4 bases, J lost 3 bases, and 13 bases lay in between. Germline V gene sequence: CDR1 SGHNT, CDR2 YYREEE (reference sequence). CDR3 bases: TGTGCCAGCAGCCCCTCACAGGGCTACACCGGGGAGCTGTTTTTT. Translated: CASSPSQGYTGELFF.

The chain links TRBV5-1 to TRBJ2-7; 8 bases match TRBD1. Trimming took 4 bases from V and 1 from J; bases not matched to a gene: 4. This CDR3 is built from 14 residues. CDR1 SGHRS and CDR2 YFSETQ come from the germline V gene. CDR3 residues: CASSVRDRSYEQYF. CDR3 in DNA: TGCGCCAGCAGCGTTCGGGACAGGTCCTACGAGCAGTACTTC. Complete variable domain (other parts from reference TRBV5-1 and TRBJ2-7): KAGVTQTPRYLIKTRGQQVTLSCSPISGHRSVSWYQQTPGQGLQFLFEYFSETQRNKGNFPGRFSGRQFSNSRSEMNVSTLELGDSALYLCASSVRDRSYEQYFGPGTRLTVT.

This clone appeared a single time. Here the CDR3 reads CASSQEGLYGYTF. For the CDR3, the DNA is TGCGCCAGCAGCCAAGAGGGCCTATATGGCTACACCTTC. The chain uses TRBV4-3 and TRBJ1-2; D not certain. V was shortened by 0 bases and J by 5 bases, with 7 bases between the two germline ends. This CDR3 comprises 13 residues. Germline V CDR1 and CDR2: LGHNA, YSLEER.

This CDR3 reads CASSIAGGVYNEQFF. The CDR3 DNA reads TGTGCCAGTAGTATAGCGGGAGGAGTATACAATGAGCAGTTCTTC. The chain combines TRBV19 with TRBJ2-1; TRBD2 matches at 7 bases. CDR3 length: 15 residues. CDR1 LNHDA and CDR2 SQIVND come from the germline V gene (reference sequence). V gave up 1 base and J gave up 4 bases; unmatched junction bases: 4.

This clone appeared once. The chain is built from TRBV2 and TRBJ1-4; D gene uncertain. The length of the CDR3 is 12 residues. Looked up from germline, CDR1 is SNHLY and CDR2 is FYNNEI. The V and J ends lost 2 bases and 8 bases respectively, with 6 bases between them. CDR3 amino acids: CASSERWEKLFF. As DNA, the CDR3 is TGTGCCAGCAGTGAACGGTGGGAAAAACTGTTTTTT.

The V call is TRBV5-1, the J call TRBJ2-3; TRBD1 or TRBD2 may be the D gene (6 bases each). V was clipped by 4 bases and J by 0 bases, with 18 bases between them. This CDR3 spans 17 amino acids. The germline CDR1 and CDR2 sequences are SGHRS and YFSETQ. CDR3 bases: TGCGCCAGCAGCCTCGGGGGCGGCGGACATAGCACAGATACGCAGTATTTT. This codes for CASSLGGGGHSTDTQYF.

The CDR3 spells CASSLTGYQPQHF. CDR3 coding DNA: TGTGCCAGCAGTTTAACGGGGTATCAGCCCCAGCATTTT. The chain uses TRBV28 and TRBJ1-5; D uncertain. Germline V gene lookup returns CDR1 MDHEN and CDR2 SYDVKM. The CDR3 extends over 13 amino acids. V lost 2 bases and J lost 5, with 7 bases in between.